This TCR beta chain was retrieved from a study of T cells in women clearing cervical HPV infection. Profiled with immunoSEQ multiplex PCR; TCRdb holds only in-frame clones, not every one. The specimen's table records some 25,000 clones. V shed 5 bases, J shed 8 bases, and the junction held 10 bases outside the gene matches. From germline, CDR1 is SGHVS and CDR2 FNYEAQ. The CDR3 spans 15 residues. Notes on this clone: The read gets to within 3 residues of the CDR3 end, and the germline J gene fills in the rest.

Material: blood buffy coat. The receptor's source is a woman between 18 and 69 years old with a cervical HPV16 infection that either progressed to CIN3+ or cleared (not recorded which). J is TRBJ2-1 and V is TRBV7-6; 9 nucleotides align to TRBD2. Partial CDR3 DNA: TGTGCCAGCAGCCAAGACGCTAGCGGGATTTATGAG. This gives the protein CASSQDASGIYE. In full, the CDR3 reads CASSQDASGIYEQFF. Supplemented by reference TRBV7-6 and TRBJ2-1, the full variable domain reads GAGVSQSPRYKVTKRGQDVALRCDPISGHVSLYWYRQALGQGPEFLTYFNYEAQQDKSGLPNDRFSAERPEGSISTLTIQRTEQRDSAMYRCASSQDASGIYEQFFGPGTRLTVL.